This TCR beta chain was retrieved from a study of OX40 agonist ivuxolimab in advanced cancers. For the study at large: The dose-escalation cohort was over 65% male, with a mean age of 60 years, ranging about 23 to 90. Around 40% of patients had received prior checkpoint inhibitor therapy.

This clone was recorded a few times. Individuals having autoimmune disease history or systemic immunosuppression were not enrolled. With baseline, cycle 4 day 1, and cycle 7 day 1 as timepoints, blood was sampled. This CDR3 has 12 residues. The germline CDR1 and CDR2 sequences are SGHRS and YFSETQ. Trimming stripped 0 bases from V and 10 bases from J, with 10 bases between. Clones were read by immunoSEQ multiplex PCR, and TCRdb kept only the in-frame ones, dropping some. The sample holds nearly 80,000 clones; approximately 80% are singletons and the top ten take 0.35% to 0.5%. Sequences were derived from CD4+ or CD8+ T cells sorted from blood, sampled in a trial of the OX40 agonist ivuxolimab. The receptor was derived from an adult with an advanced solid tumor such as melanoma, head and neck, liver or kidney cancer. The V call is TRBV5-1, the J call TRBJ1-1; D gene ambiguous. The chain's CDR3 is CASSLGRERAFF. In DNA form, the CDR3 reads TGCGCCAGCAGCTTGGGACGAGAGAGAGCTTTCTTT.